This TCR beta chain appears in the sequencing data of a study of shared clonotypes between healthy human individuals. Using immunoSEQ multiplex PCR, the repertoire was profiled, and TCRdb retains in-frame clones only, with some absent. Here the sample spans 2 million to 2.5 million clones, approximately 94% being singletons. The CDR3 spans 15 residues. Deletions cut 6 bases from V and 0 bases from J, with 12 bases between. CDR1 is MNHNY and CDR2 is SVGAGI in the germline V gene (reference sequence). Sequencing was performed on naive CD4+ T cells sorted from blood. Documented subset: CD45RA+ positively selected. This clonotype originated in a man aged 18 to 29 in good health. V and J are TRBV6-6 and TRBJ1-3; D unresolved. The CDR3 spells CASSPGPNSGNTIYF. The CDR3 coding sequence is TGTGCCAGCAGCCCTGGACCCAACTCTGGAAACACCATATATTTT.